This entry is about one TCR beta chain. The antigen is undetermined. The sample originates from a study of shared clonotypes between healthy human individuals. Study results and limitations: Unshared clonotypes carried lower generation probabilities than those common to all four donors.

The repertoire was sequenced with immunoSEQ multiplex PCR; TCRdb's copy has only in-frame clones and lacks some. The sample lists 2.3 million or so clones, approximately 93% seen once, with about 0.39% in the top ten. The CDR3 is made up of 15 amino acids. V gave up 4 bases and J gave up 1 base, with 14 bases separating them. Germline CDR1 reads SGHRS; CDR2 reads YFSETQ. Material for sequencing was naive CD4+ T cells from PBMCs. Sample subset: CD45RA+ positively selected. This sequence was found in a man in his late teens or twenties in good health. Some clones in this sample may be carry-over from other donors' samples. The chain joins TRBV5-1 to TRBJ1-1, with D possibly matching TRBD1 (5 bases). CDR3 sequence (DNA): TGCGCCAGCAGCCGGGACTCCTTGGGGAACACTGAAGCTTTCTTT. It codes for CASSRDSLGNTEAFF. The full variable domain, with the rest looked up from reference TRBV5-1 and TRBJ1-1, is KAGVTQTPRYLIKTRGQQVTLSCSPISGHRSVSWYQQTPGQGLQFLFEYFSETQRNKGNFPGRFSGRQFSNSRSEMNVSTLELGDSALYLCASSRDSLGNTEAFFGQGTRLTVV.